Listed here is a single TCR beta chain. Its cognate antigen is unknown. The V gene lost 3 bases and the J gene lost 5 bases, with 11 bases spanning the gap. This CDR3 has 13 amino acids. CDR1 is MNHEY and CDR2 is SMNVEV in the germline V gene (reference sequence). The study ran its PCR with 60 Vbeta and 13 Jbeta primers. The data were produced by immunoSEQ multiplex PCR, yet TCRdb's version contains in-frame clones alone and is incomplete. Here the sample spans about 170,000 clones, around 80% being singletons. This sample was included in a study of cytomegalovirus exposure and HLA in healthy donors. Unrecorded immune exposure was likely among donors, who were nominally healthy when sampled. The study's findings and limits: While the bulk of TCR sequences proved rare, some public TCRs turned up in many donors.

This chain uses TRBV27 with TRBJ2-7; maybe TRBD2 (5 bases). This sequence was found in a woman aged 45-65 years in good health and CMV-seropositive. Input material: PBMCs. CDR3 loop: CASSFVEGNEQYF. The DNA of the CDR3 is TGTGCCAGCAGTTTTGTCGAGGGCAACGAGCAGTACTTC.